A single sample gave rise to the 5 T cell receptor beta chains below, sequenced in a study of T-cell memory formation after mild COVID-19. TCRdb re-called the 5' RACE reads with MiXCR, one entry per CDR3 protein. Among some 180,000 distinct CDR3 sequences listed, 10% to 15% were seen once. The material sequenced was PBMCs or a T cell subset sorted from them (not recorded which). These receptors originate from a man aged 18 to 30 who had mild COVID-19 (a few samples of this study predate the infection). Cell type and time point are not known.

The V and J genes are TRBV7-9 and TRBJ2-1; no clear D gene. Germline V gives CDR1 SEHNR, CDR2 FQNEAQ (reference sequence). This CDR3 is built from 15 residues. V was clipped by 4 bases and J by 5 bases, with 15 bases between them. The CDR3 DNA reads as TGTGCCAGCAGCTCCTACGGCCAGAGCGACAATGAGCAGTTCTTC. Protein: CASSSYGQSDNEQFF.

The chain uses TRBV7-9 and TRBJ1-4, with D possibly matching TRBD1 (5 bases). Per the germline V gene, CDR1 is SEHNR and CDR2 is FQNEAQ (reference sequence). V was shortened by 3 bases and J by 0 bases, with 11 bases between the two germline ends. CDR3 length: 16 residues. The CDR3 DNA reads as TGTGCCAGCAGCTTGGATGGGGGGGCAACTAATGAAAAACTGTTTTTT. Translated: CASSLDGGATNEKLFF.

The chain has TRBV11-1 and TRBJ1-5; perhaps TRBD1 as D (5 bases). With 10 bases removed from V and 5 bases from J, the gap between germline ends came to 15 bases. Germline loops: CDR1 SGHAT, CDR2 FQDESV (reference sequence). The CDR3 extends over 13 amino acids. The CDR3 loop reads CATTRDSDQPQHF. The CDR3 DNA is TGTGCCACTACCCGGGACTCGGATCAGCCCCAGCATTTT. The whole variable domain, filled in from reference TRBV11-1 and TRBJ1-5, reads EAEVAQSPRYKITEKSQAVAFWCDPISGHATLYWYRQILGQGPELLVQFQDESVVDDSQLPKDRFSAERLKGVDSTLKIQPAELGDSAMYLCATTRDSDQPQHFGDGTRLSIL.

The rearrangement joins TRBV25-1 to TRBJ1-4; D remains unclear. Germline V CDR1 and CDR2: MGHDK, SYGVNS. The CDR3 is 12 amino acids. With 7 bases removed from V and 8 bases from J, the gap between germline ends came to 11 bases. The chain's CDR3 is CASNWATEKLFF. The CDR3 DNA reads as TGTGCCAGCAATTGGGCTACCGAAAAACTGTTTTTT.

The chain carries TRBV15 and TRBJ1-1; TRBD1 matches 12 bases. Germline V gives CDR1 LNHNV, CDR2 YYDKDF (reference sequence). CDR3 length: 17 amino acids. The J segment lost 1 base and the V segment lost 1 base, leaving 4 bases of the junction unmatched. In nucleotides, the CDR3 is TGTGCCACCAGCAGAGGGGGGACAGGGGGCGCGAACACTGAAGCTTTCTTT. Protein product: CATSRGGTGGANTEAFF.